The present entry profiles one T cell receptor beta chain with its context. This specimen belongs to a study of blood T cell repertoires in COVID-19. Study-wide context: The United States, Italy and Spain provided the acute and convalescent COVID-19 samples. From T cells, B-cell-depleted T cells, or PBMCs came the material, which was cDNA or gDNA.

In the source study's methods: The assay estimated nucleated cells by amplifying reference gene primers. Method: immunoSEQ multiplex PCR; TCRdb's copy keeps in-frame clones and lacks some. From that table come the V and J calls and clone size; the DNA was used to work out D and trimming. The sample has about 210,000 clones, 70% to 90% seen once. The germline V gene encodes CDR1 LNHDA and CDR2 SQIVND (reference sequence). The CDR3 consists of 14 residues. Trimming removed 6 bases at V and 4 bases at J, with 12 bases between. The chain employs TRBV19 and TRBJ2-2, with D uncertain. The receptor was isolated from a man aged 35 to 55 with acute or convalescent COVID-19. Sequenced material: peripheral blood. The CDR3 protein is CASRRDWITGELFF. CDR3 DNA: TGTGCCAGTAGGAGAGACTGGATCACCGGGGAGCTGTTTTTT.